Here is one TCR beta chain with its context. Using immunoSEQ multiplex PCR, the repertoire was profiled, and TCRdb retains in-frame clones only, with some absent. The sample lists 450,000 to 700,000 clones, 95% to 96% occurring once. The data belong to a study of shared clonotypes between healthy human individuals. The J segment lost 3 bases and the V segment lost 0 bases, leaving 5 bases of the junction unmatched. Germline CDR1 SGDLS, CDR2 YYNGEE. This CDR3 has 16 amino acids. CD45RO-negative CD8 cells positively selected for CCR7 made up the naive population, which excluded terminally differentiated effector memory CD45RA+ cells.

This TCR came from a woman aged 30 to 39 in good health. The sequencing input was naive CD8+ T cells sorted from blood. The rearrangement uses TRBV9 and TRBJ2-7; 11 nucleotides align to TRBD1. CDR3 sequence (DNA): TGTGCCAGCAGCGTAGCCCGGACAGGGGGCCTCTACGAGCAGTACTTC. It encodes CASSVARTGGLYEQYF.